This T cell receptor (beta chain) was recovered during a study of PD-1 blockade in classical Hodgkin lymphoma. The study, taken as a whole, reports: Healthy donors were reported to have higher baseline TCR diversity than newly diagnosed patients. Newly diagnosed patients had diversity similar to the baseline diversity of complete responders.

Measured with immunoSEQ multiplex PCR; TCRdb has only the in-frame clones, and not every one. This table has 12,000 to 15,000 clones, about 80% appearing once. With respect to this clone: Its specificity is not known.

All patients experienced relapse after autologous stem cell transplantation, and brentuximab vedotin exposure was variable. Best responses fell into complete response, partial response or progressive disease. The sequence derives from a human donor with classical Hodgkin lymphoma. The sequences come from peripheral blood mononuclear cells (PBMCs), collected at baseline.

CDR3 amino acids: CAISGGLLTGNQPQHF. DNA for the CDR3: TGTGCCATCAGCGGGGGCCTCTTAACTGGCAATCAGCCCCAGCATTTT. The gene calls are TRBV10-3 and TRBJ1-5; tentative D call: TRBD1 (6 bases). This CDR3 contains 16 residues. Germline V lookup: CDR1 ENHRY, CDR2 SYGVKD. V dropped 6 bases and J dropped 2 bases, with 17 bases sitting between them.